Below are 10 T cell receptor beta chains sequenced from a single sample in a study of blood T cell repertoires in COVID-19. Libraries were prepared by immunoSEQ multiplex PCR; TCRdb keeps only in-frame clonotypes and omits some of them. The sample lists a few hundred thousand clones, 80% to 90% occurring once. What was sequenced was PBMCs or T cells enriched from blood (not recorded which). The receptors originated from a man aged 18 to 35 who had recovered from COVID-19.

This clone was observed a few times. CDR3 in DNA: TGTGCCAGCAGCGTAGAAGCCCCGGCCGGGTTTGGGACTGAAGCTTTCTTT. This translates into CASSVEAPAGFGTEAFF. The chain couples TRBV9 to TRBJ1-1; no definite D call. CDR3 size: 17 residues. Germline CDR1 and CDR2: SGDLS and YYNGEE. Trimming stripped 0 bases from V and 5 bases from J, with 20 bases between.

The rearrangement links TRBV10-3 to TRBJ1-4; the match to TRBD1 covers 7 bases. CDR3 length: 15 residues. CDR1 is ENHRY and CDR2 is SYGVKD in the germline V gene. V lost 5 bases, J lost 11 bases, and 14 bases stayed unmatched. The CDR3 protein is CAISSPGQPDGKLFF. In nucleotides, the CDR3 is TGTGCCATCAGTTCACCGGGACAGCCAGATGGGAAACTGTTTTTT.

This clone was recorded only once. The chain joins TRBV6-5 to TRBJ2-3; TRBD2 matches at 7 bases. The CDR3 length is 15 residues. The germline V gene encodes CDR1 MNHEY and CDR2 SVGAGI. The ends lost 6 bases at V and 2 bases at J; junction bases unmatched: 8. The CDR3 DNA is TGTGCCAGCAGCATTGGGGGACTAACCACAGATACGCAGTATTTT. Translation: CASSIGGLTTDTQYF.

The CDR3 loop reads CASSEGLAGVDEQFF. The CDR3 DNA is TGTGCCAGCAGCGAGGGACTAGCGGGAGTGGACGAGCAGTTCTTC. The chain has TRBV9 and TRBJ2-1; 14 nucleotides match TRBD2. The V gene end was trimmed by 3 bases and the J gene end by 10 bases; junction bases not matched to a gene: 6. The CDR3 consists of 15 residues. Germline CDR1 and CDR2: SGDLS and YYNGEE.

V is TRBV9 and J is TRBJ1-5; D gene unclear. Germline V lookup: CDR1 SGDLS, CDR2 YYNGEE. CDR3 length: 14 amino acids. Trimming stripped 4 bases from V and 7 bases from J, with 15 bases between. The CDR3 loop reads CASSHEEGGQPQHF. The CDR3 DNA is TGTGCCAGCAGCCATGAGGAGGGAGGGCAGCCCCAGCATTTT.

The chain has TRBV7-6 and TRBJ1-2; 7 bases align to TRBD1. Per the germline V gene, CDR1 is SGHVS and CDR2 is FNYEAQ. This CDR3 is built from 14 residues. J was trimmed by 6 bases and V by 5 bases; bases with no gene match: 9. CDR3 loop: CASSPGQPRDGYTF. DNA for the CDR3: TGTGCCAGCAGCCCGGGACAGCCGAGGGATGGCTACACCTTC. Using reference TRBV7-6 and TRBJ1-2 for the parts outside the CDR3, the full variable domain is GAGVSQSPRYKVTKRGQDVALRCDPISGHVSLYWYRQALGQGPEFLTYFNYEAQQDKSGLPNDRFSAERPEGSISTLTIQRTEQRDSAMYRCASSPGQPRDGYTFGSGTRLTVV.

This clone was observed a few times. The chain is built from TRBV5-8 and TRBJ1-2; TRBD1 aligns across 8 bases. Losses at the gene ends were 2 bases for V and 6 bases for J; bases not matched to a gene: 9. The CDR3 runs to 15 residues. Germline V gene sequence: CDR1 SGHTS, CDR2 YDEGEE. The CDR3 region is CASSFWTGKEDGYTF. The CDR3 DNA sequence: TGTGCCAGCAGCTTCTGGACAGGGAAGGAGGATGGCTACACCTTC.

The V gene is TRBV4-2, the J gene TRBJ1-1; D not certain. CDR1 LGHNA and CDR2 YNFKEQ come from the germline V gene. V gave up 0 bases and J gave up 3 bases, with 8 bases separating them. The CDR3 runs to 14 residues. CDR3 sequence: CASSQEQVHTEAFF. The CDR3 DNA is TGTGCCAGCAGCCAAGAGCAGGTACACACTGAAGCTTTCTTT.

CDR3 region: CASSSGLAGGSSNEQYF. Here the CDR3 DNA reads TGTGCCAGCAGCTCGGGACTAGCGGGAGGGTCGAGTAACGAGCAGTACTTC. The chain employs TRBV7-8 and TRBJ2-7, with TRBD2 identical over 16 bases. Germline CDR1 and CDR2: SGHVS and FQNEAQ. The length of the CDR3 is 17 residues. The V and J ends lost 4 bases and 5 bases, in that order; junction bases with no gene match: 8. Supplemented by reference TRBV7-8 and TRBJ2-7, the full variable domain reads GAGVSQSPRYKVAKRGQDVALRCDPISGHVSLFWYQQALGQGPEFLTYFQNEAQLDKSGLPSDRFFAERPEGSVSTLKIQRTQQEDSAVYLCASSSGLAGGSSNEQYFGPGTRLTVT.

The V and J genes are TRBV25-1 and TRBJ2-1; maybe TRBD1 (6 bases). The ends were cut back, 4 bases at V and 2 bases at J, with 9 bases in the middle. Per the germline V gene, CDR1 is MGHDK and CDR2 is SYGVNS. CDR3 size: 14 residues. The CDR3 reads CASSVSGAYNEQFF. The CDR3 DNA sequence: TGTGCCAGCAGTGTTTCAGGGGCCTACAATGAGCAGTTCTTC.